What follows is one T cell receptor (beta chain) and its context. Antigen unknown. V dropped 1 base and J dropped 0; count of bases not matched to a gene: 5. The CDR3 totals 16 residues. Germline V gene data show CDR1 as MNHNS and CDR2 as SASEGT. This specimen comes from a study of T cells in narcolepsy. General study points: Comparing one patient's CSF and blood CD4+ clonotypes highlighted HCRT- and TRIB2-specific autoreactive clonotypes. Autoreactive clonotypes reportedly recurred in blood of same and different patients, not controls. No autoreactive T cell clone sequences appeared in some memory CD4+ repertoires.

Assay: immunoSEQ multiplex PCR; the TCRdb copy retains only in-frame clones and omits some. Among around 25,000 clones listed, about 86% were seen once. The chain carries TRBV6-1 and TRBJ1-1; 7 bases agree with TRBD1. The clonotype comes from a human donor with narcolepsy. Sequenced material: CD45RA- memory CD4+ T cells from PBMCs. DNA for the CDR3: TGTGCCAGCAGTGAAGAGCCGGGACAGATGAACACTGAAGCTTTCTTT. This gives the protein CASSEEPGQMNTEAFF.